This T cell receptor beta chain was documented in a study of T cells in Graves' hyperthyroidism and ophthalmopathy. Study-wide results and caveats: Expanded thyroid clonotypes (above 0.001) were mostly also found in blood.

Authors of the study amplified TCR beta CDR3 regions from RNA transcripts. RT-PCR in the first round (using the HTBI primer set) targeted the TCR CDR3. In TCRdb, the multiplex PCR reads were re-called with MiXCR into one record per CDR3 protein. The sample yields around 340,000 distinct CDR3 sequences, roughly 20% seen once. Clinical symptoms, serum thyroxine, TRAb, thyroid ultrasound and orbital computed tomography established diagnosis. This clonotype was counted only a few times. Its specificity is unknown. The sequenced sample was blood. The clonotype originates from a woman between 50 and 59 years old with Graves' hyperthyroidism.

CDR3 protein: CASGAEGGAQETQYF. For the CDR3, the DNA is TGTGCCAGCGGCGCAGAGGGGGGGGCTCAAGAGACCCAGTACTTC. The gene calls are TRBV2 and TRBJ2-5; a weak D match, TRBD2 (7 bases). From germline, CDR1 is SNHLY and CDR2 FYNNEI. Trimming stripped 8 bases from V and 2 bases from J, with 18 bases between. This CDR3 comprises 15 residues.